This entry is about one T cell receptor (beta chain). This specimen comes from a study of blood T cell repertoires in COVID-19. As for the study in general: T cells, B-cell-depleted T cells, or PBMCs supplied cDNA or gDNA.

In the study's own analysis: Scientists estimated how many nucleated cells there were by amplifying reference gene primers. Profiled with immunoSEQ multiplex PCR; TCRdb holds only in-frame clones, not every one. V and J calls plus clone size are reproduced from that table; the DNA served to infer D and trimming. The repertoire holds 100,000 to 150,000 clones, with 70% to 75% as singletons. Per germline, CDR1 MGHRA and CDR2 YSYEKL. The CDR3 sequence is 16 residues long. After removal of 2 bases from V and 4 bases from J, the junction contained 7 bases not matched to a gene. This clonotype was sampled from a man in his sixties with acute or convalescent COVID-19. Specimen: peripheral blood. The chain joins TRBV4-1 to TRBJ2-7; 11 bases are shared with TRBD2. In DNA, the CDR3 is TGCGCCAGCAGCCAAATCATAGCGGGAGGGCCATACGAGCAGTACTTC. Encoded protein: CASSQIIAGGPYEQYF.